These 14 T cell receptor beta chains originate from one sample sequenced in a study of Tregs in tolerant kidney transplant recipients. TCRdb's copy holds only in-frame clones and misses some; the assay was immunoSEQ multiplex PCR. The sample is made up of under 40,000 clones, and the top ten hold under 15% of it. The source was CD8+ T cells from blood, collected before the transplant. The origin of the receptors is a human donor who received a combined kidney and bone marrow transplant.

Turning to this clone: Coverage ceases 3 residues before the CDR3 finishes, and the germline J gene fills in the end. V is TRBV20-1 and J is TRBJ1-5; 9 positions match TRBD1. V dropped 0 bases and J dropped 3; count of bases not matched to a gene: 12. Germline CDR1 reads DFQATT; CDR2 reads SNEGSKA (reference sequence). The CDR3 runs 18 residues. CDR3: CSARDLDRGLGYNQPQHF. The DNA read from the CDR3 is TGCAGTGCTAGAGATCTGGACAGGGGATTGGGGTACAATCAGCCC.

With regard to this clone: The read ends 3 residues before the CDR3 terminus; that terminus is restored from the germline J gene. The rearrangement joins TRBV7-2 to TRBJ2-2; D unresolved. The CDR3 spans 15 residues. Germline-derived CDR1 and CDR2 are SGHTA and FQGNSA. Deletions cut 2 bases from V and 5 bases from J, with 12 bases between. The covered CDR3 bases are TGTGCCAGCAGCTTAAGTATTAGAGATACCGGGGAG. Protein: CASSLSIRDTGE. The full CDR3 reads CASSLSIRDTGELFF.

In regard to this clone: Read data end 3 residues before the CDR3 end; the end is taken from the germline J gene. This sequence joins TRBV13 and TRBJ1-1; no reliable D call. V gave up 5 bases and J gave up 0 bases, with 13 bases separating them. This CDR3 spans 15 amino acids. CDR1 PRHDT and CDR2 FYEKMQ come from the germline V gene (reference sequence). Partial CDR3 DNA: TGTGCCAGCAGCCCCCCACTGCCCTTGAACACTGAA. It codes for CASSPPLPLNTE. The full CDR3 is CASSPPLPLNTEAFF.

A word on this clone: Sequencing ends 3 residues short of the CDR3 end; the germline J gene provides the rest. This chain links TRBV30 with TRBJ2-1, with 7 bases matching TRBD2. This CDR3 has 14 amino acids. Germline CDR1 reads GTSNPN; CDR2 reads SVGIG (reference sequence). V was pared by 5 bases and J by 5 bases, with 9 bases of the junction left unmatched. This CDR3 reads CAWGGPGLHNEQFF. CDR3 DNA (partial): TGTGCCTGGGGGGGACCGGGACTACACAATGAG.

On this clone itself: The read comes to an end 3 residues before the CDR3 does, leaving the germline J gene to fill in the end. J is TRBJ2-7 and V is TRBV5-1; TRBD2 might be the D (6 bases). Trimming cost V 4 bases and J 5 bases, with 16 bases left between them. The CDR3 extends over 14 amino acids. Looked up from germline, CDR1 is SGHRS and CDR2 is YFSETQ. The sequenced part of the CDR3 DNA is TGCGCCAGCAGCCCGGTGGGGGGTCACCACGAG. Translated, it gives CASSPVGGHHE. The whole CDR3 is CASSPVGGHHEQYF.

Worth noting for this clone: The read ends 3 residues before the CDR3 terminus; that terminus is restored from the germline J gene. The chain recombines TRBV5-1 with TRBJ2-1, with TRBD2 identical over 7 bases. This CDR3 is 13 amino acids long. CDR1 SGHRS and CDR2 YFSETQ come from the germline V gene. With 5 bases clipped from V and 6 bases from J, the junction kept 5 bases outside the gene matches. CDR3 DNA (partial): TGCGCCAGCAGGGGCGGGAGTCGCAATGAG. Translation: CASRGGSRNE. The whole CDR3 reads CASRGGSRNEQFF.

Notes on this clone: The missing CDR3 end, 3 residues past where the read stops, is filled in from the germline J gene. The chain links TRBV10-2 to TRBJ2-1; 9 positions match TRBD2. The junction had 2 bases not matched to a gene; V was cut back by 7 bases and J by 4 bases. The CDR3 extends over 13 amino acids. Germline V lookup: CDR1 WSHSY, CDR2 SAAADI. The CDR3 is CASTSGRYNEQFF. The sequenced part of the CDR3 DNA is TGCGCCAGCACCAGCGGGAGGTACAATGAG.

About this clone itself: The read ends 3 residues early relative to the CDR3; the germline J gene fills the gap. The rearrangement links TRBV7-9 to TRBJ2-2; 9 nucleotides match TRBD1. V lost 4 bases and J lost 5; bases outside the gene matches: 5. The length of the CDR3 is 15 residues. Germline V gene lookup returns CDR1 SEHNR and CDR2 FQNEAQ (reference sequence). The CDR3 bases that were read are TGTGCCAGCAGCTCGGACAGGGGTGGGACCGGGGAG. Its protein is CASSSDRGGTGE. The entire CDR3 reads CASSSDRGGTGELFF. Together with reference TRBV7-9 and TRBJ2-2, the CDR3 gives the full variable domain: DTGVSQNPRHKITKRGQNVTFRCDPISEHNRLYWYRQTLGQGPEFLTYFQNEAQLEKSRLLSDRFSAERPKGSFSTLEIQRTEQGDSAMYLCASSSDRGGTGELFFGEGSRLTVL.

Points on this clone: Read data end 3 residues before the CDR3 end; the end is taken from the germline J gene. J is TRBJ2-3 and V is TRBV30; 7 bases line up with TRBD1. Per germline, CDR1 GTSNPN and CDR2 SVGIG (reference sequence). V shed 5 bases and J 4 bases; nucleotides not matched to a gene: 12. This CDR3 region has 15 residues. Incomplete CDR3 DNA: TGTGCCTGGGATACAGGGGTCGGTGATGCAGATACG. Protein: CAWDTGVGDADT. The entire CDR3 reads CAWDTGVGDADTQYF.

Concerning this clone: Read data end 3 residues before the CDR3 end; the end is taken from the germline J gene. The chain couples TRBV7-8 to TRBJ2-7; TRBD1 aligns across 11 bases. The germline CDR1 and CDR2 sequences are SGHVS and FQNEAQ. Losses at the gene ends were 2 bases for V and 1 base for J; bases not matched to a gene: 4. This CDR3 region has 16 residues. CDR3 DNA, as far as it was read: TGTGCCAGCAGCTTATTTGGGGACAGGGGGTCCTACGAG. It encodes CASSLFGDRGSYE. Given in full, the CDR3 is CASSLFGDRGSYEQYF. The entire variable domain, with the rest obtained from reference TRBV7-8 and TRBJ2-7, is as follows: GAGVSQSPRYKVAKRGQDVALRCDPISGHVSLFWYQQALGQGPEFLTYFQNEAQLDKSGLPSDRFFAERPEGSVSTLKIQRTQQEDSAVYLCASSLFGDRGSYEQYFGPGTRLTVT.

Comment on this clone: Read coverage stops 3 residues before the CDR3 terminus; the germline J gene supplies the remainder. The chain recombines TRBV18 with TRBJ2-7, with 7 bases aligning to TRBD1. The CDR3 is 16 residues long. Germline loops: CDR1 KGHSH, CDR2 LQKENI. Losses at the gene ends were 2 bases for V and 4 bases for J; bases not matched to a gene: 11. The sequenced CDR3 bases are TGTGCCAGCTCACCAGATATAACCGGGACAGTTTACGAG. Amino acid sequence: CASSPDITGTVYE. The CDR3 as a whole reads CASSPDITGTVYEQYF.

The sequenced CDR3 bases are TGTGCCAGCAGCCCCAACCGGGACAGGGAAGGTGGCACTGAA. This encodes CASSPNRDREGGTE. The entire CDR3 sequence reads CASSPNRDREGGTEAFF. The chain couples TRBV14 to TRBJ1-1; 9 nucleotides line up with TRBD1. The read ends 3 residues before the CDR3 terminus; that terminus is restored from the germline J gene. Looked up from germline, CDR1 is SGHDN and CDR2 is FVKESK. CDR3 length: 17 residues. V shed 4 bases and J 4 bases; nucleotides not matched to a gene: 13.

Comment on this clone: Sequencing ends 3 residues short of the CDR3 end; the germline J gene provides the rest. V gene TRBV20-1 combines with J gene TRBJ2-4; tentatively, D is TRBD2 (6 bases). The CDR3 runs to 14 residues. Germline-derived CDR1 and CDR2 are DFQATT and SNEGSKA (reference sequence). V lost 0 bases to trimming and J lost 8 bases, with 14 bases between them. CDR3 amino acids: CSAREEGRVDIQYF. The sequenced part of the CDR3 DNA is TGCAGTGCTAGAGAGGAGGGGCGAGTGGACATT.

Concerning this clone itself: Coverage ceases 3 residues before the CDR3 finishes, and the germline J gene fills in the end. This chain joins TRBV5-1 and TRBJ1-4, with D possibly being TRBD1 (6 bases). CDR3 length: 16 residues. Germline assignment: CDR1 SGHRS and CDR2 YFSETQ. The germline V and J ends were trimmed by 1 base and 0 bases, with 10 bases remaining between them. The CDR3: CASSLLPGATNEKLFF. The part of the CDR3 DNA that was read is TGCGCCAGCAGCTTGTTGCCAGGGGCAACTAATGAAAAA.